Given below is one T cell receptor (beta chain) in context. Its target is unknown. Possible read error: a much larger clone is one base away. Because the CDR3 is missing its conserved closing phenylalanine or tryptophan, this is likely a read error. The CDR3 spans 16 residues. The germline gives CDR1 SGHRS, CDR2 YFSETQ. Trimming removed 1 base at V and 1 base at J, with 14 bases between. The source of the sample is a study of T cells in Graves' hyperthyroidism and ophthalmopathy. TCR beta CDR3 regions were amplified from RNA. The HTBI primer set drove a first-round RT-PCR of the TCR CDR3. TCRdb reanalysed the multiplex PCR reads using MiXCR and keeps one entry per CDR3 protein. Of over 350,000 distinct CDR3 sequences listed, roughly 18% are singletons. Study-wide points: Before onset, by a median of approximately 6.8 months, the model predicted ophthalmopathy.

Sample: blood. The receptor was isolated from a man aged 18 to 29 with Graves' ophthalmopathy. J is TRBJ1-1 and V is TRBV5-1, with D unclear. CDR3 nucleotides: TGCGCCAGCAGCTTGAATTCTGGGGTGGCGAACACTGAAGCTTTCCTT. This gives the protein CASSLNSGVANTEAFL.